The 25 T cell receptor beta chains reported below all come from one sample, sequenced in a study of identical twins. TCRdb called the 5' RACE reads again in MiXCR, with one record for every CDR3 protein. The data show about 340,000 distinct CDR3 sequences, roughly an eighth seen once. The same data also contributed to another study, on yellow fever vaccine responses in identical twins.

Material for sequencing was CD8+ T cells sorted from blood. The receptors derive from a woman between 18 and 29 years old in good health.

This chain connects TRBV28 to TRBJ1-1; D is ambiguous. The CDR3 is 14 residues long. The germline V and J ends were trimmed by 3 bases and 2 bases, with 10 bases remaining between them. Germline V gives CDR1 MDHEN, CDR2 SYDVKM. The CDR3 DNA is TGTGCCAGCAGTTTTGGAGGAGATAACACTGAAGCTTTCTTT. Protein product: CASSFGGDNTEAFF.

This clonotype occurred many times. The chain couples TRBV7-8 to TRBJ2-2; TRBD1 is a possible D gene (6 bases). Germline V CDR1 and CDR2: SGHVS, FQNEAQ. This CDR3 is built from 16 residues. V lost 5 bases and J 1 base, leaving 14 bases between the germline ends. CDR3 in amino acids: CASSQGPGQNTGELFF. CDR3 nucleotide sequence: TGTGCCAGCAGCCAAGGACCGGGACAGAACACCGGGGAGCTGTTTTTT. Looking up the rest from reference TRBV7-8 and TRBJ2-2 gives the full variable domain: GAGVSQSPRYKVAKRGQDVALRCDPISGHVSLFWYQQALGQGPEFLTYFQNEAQLDKSGLPSDRFFAERPEGSVSTLKIQRTQQEDSAVYLCASSQGPGQNTGELFFGEGSRLTVL.

This clonotype appeared a few times. The V call is TRBV20-1, the J call TRBJ2-4, with 7 bases identical to TRBD2. Germline loops: CDR1 DFQATT, CDR2 SNEGSKA (reference sequence). The CDR3 has 13 residues. V trimming: 6 bases; J trimming: 8 bases; junction bases outside the gene matches: 10. The CDR3 coding sequence is TGCAGTGCCCCGGGACGACGGGGGGACATTCAGTACTTC. Translated: CSAPGRRGDIQYF.

This clonotype has a count of ten or more. The chain uses TRBV9 and TRBJ1-2; 8 bases map to TRBD1. Trimming at V came to 3 bases and at J to 5 bases, leaving 3 bases not matched to a gene. The CDR3 runs to 13 residues. CDR1 is SGDLS and CDR2 is YYNGEE in the germline V gene. The CDR3 protein is CASSEGQEYGYTF. DNA of the CDR3: TGTGCCAGCAGCGAGGGACAGGAGTATGGCTACACCTTC.

This clonotype was seen repeatedly, ten times or more. The rearrangement links TRBV29-1 to TRBJ2-7, with D possibly TRBD2 on 5 matching bases. V dropped 4 bases and J dropped 4 bases, with 8 bases sitting between them. Germline loops: CDR1 SQVTM, CDR2 ANQGSEA. The CDR3 is made up of 11 amino acids. The CDR3 reads CSVGREYEQYF. CDR3 DNA: TGCAGCGTTGGACGGGAATACGAGCAGTACTTC.

V usage is TRBV11-2 and J usage is TRBJ2-5; D is ambiguous. V lost 5 bases to trimming and J lost 1 base, with 11 bases between them. This CDR3 region has 14 residues. Germline V gene sequence: CDR1 SGHAT, CDR2 FQNNGV. CDR3 nucleotide sequence: TGTGCCAGCAGCCACTCAACGGTCCAAGAGACCCAGTACTTC. Protein sequence: CASSHSTVQETQYF.

The table lists this clonotype with a few counts. The rearrangement links TRBV7-9 to TRBJ2-7; D gene ambiguous. The CDR3 consists of 14 residues. In germline, CDR1 is SEHNR, CDR2 FQNEAQ (reference sequence). V lost 1 base, J lost 6 bases, and 13 bases lay in between. The chain's CDR3 is CASSLVGSAGEQYF. For the CDR3, the DNA is TGTGCCAGCAGCTTAGTGGGCTCCGCCGGCGAGCAGTACTTC.

The CDR3 loop is CARGFRWQPQHF. For the CDR3, the DNA is TGTGCCAGGGGTTTTAGGTGGCAGCCCCAGCATTTT. This sequence joins TRBV21-1 and TRBJ1-5. TRBV21-1 is a listed pseudogene. This CDR3 is built from 12 residues.

This clonotype was detected many times. The V call is TRBV12-3 or TRBV12-4, the J call TRBJ2-1; maybe TRBD2 (5 bases). The CDR3 is made up of 14 amino acids. Trimming removed 1 base from V and 3 bases from J, with 7 bases in between. The CDR3 reads CASSLVTSYNEQFF. The CDR3, as DNA: TGTGCCAGCAGTTTAGTTACTAGCTACAATGAGCAGTTCTTC.

This clonotype has a count of ten or more. The V gene is TRBV27, the J gene TRBJ2-2, with 12 bases identical to TRBD2. V trimming: 6 bases; J trimming: 5 bases; junction bases outside the gene matches: 4. Germline-derived CDR1 and CDR2 are MNHEY and SMNVEV (reference sequence). This CDR3 contains 15 residues. The CDR3 protein is CASSLTSGRTGELFF. CDR3 DNA sequence: TGTGCCAGCAGCCTGACTAGCGGGAGAACCGGGGAGCTGTTTTTT.

This chain uses TRBV3-1 with TRBJ2-3; D not certain. Germline V CDR1 and CDR2: LGHDT, YNNKEL (reference sequence). This CDR3 has 15 residues. The V end lost 0 bases, the J end lost 2 bases, and 9 bases lay between the germline ends. The DNA of the CDR3 is TGTGCCAGCAGCCAAGACGGGTACGTCACAGATACGCAGTATTTT. The encoded protein is CASSQDGYVTDTQYF.

This clonotype was observed a few times. This chain joins TRBV20-1 and TRBJ1-1; D is undetermined. V was clipped by 4 bases and J by 11 bases, with 11 bases between them. There are 10 residues in the CDR3. Per germline, CDR1 DFQATT and CDR2 SNEGSKA (reference sequence). The CDR3 region has the DNA TGCAGTGCTACAGACGGACGCGCTTTCTTT. It yields the protein CSATDGRAFF.

The chain carries TRBV15 and TRBJ2-2; TRBD1 matches at 10 bases. J gave up 4 bases and V 4 bases, and 12 bases lay outside the gene matches. The CDR3 is 18 residues long. The germline gives CDR1 LNHNV, CDR2 YYDKDF (reference sequence). The DNA for the CDR3 is TGTGCCACCAGCACTCACCTTGGGAGACAGGGGGCCACCGGGGAGCTGTTTTTT. Encoded protein: CATSTHLGRQGATGELFF.

In this sample, this clonotype turned up many times. The V and J genes are TRBV2 and TRBJ1-2, with 9 bases that match TRBD1. V trimming: 6 bases; J trimming: 9 bases; junction bases outside the gene matches: 5. Germline V gives CDR1 SNHLY, CDR2 FYNNEI. The CDR3 is 12 amino acids. The CDR3 region is CASRGGQGRYTF. The CDR3 DNA follows: TGTGCCAGCAGAGGAGGACAGGGGCGCTACACCTTC. Filled out from reference TRBV2 and TRBJ1-2, the complete variable domain reads EPEVTQTPSHQVTQMGQEVILRCVPISNHLYFYWYRQILGQKVEFLVSFYNNEISEKSEIFDDQFSVERPDGSNFTLKIRSTKLEDSAMYFCASRGGQGRYTFGSGTRLTVV.

The sample holds a few counts of this clonotype. Compared with germline, one end of the junction differs, possibly owing to a read error. This chain links TRBV20-1 with TRBJ2-1; D is perhaps TRBD2 (6 bases). This CDR3 has 18 amino acids. CDR1 is DFQATT, CDR2 SNEGSKA, per germline (reference sequence). CDR3 protein: CSASDYKATYPSYNEQFF. The CDR3 region has the DNA TGCAGTGCCTCGGACTACAAAGCAACCTATCCCTCCTATAATGAGCAGTTCTTC.

This clonotype was seen only a few times. The CDR3 sequence is CSARDYLGDQETQYF. The CDR3 nucleotides are TGCAGTGCTAGAGATTATTTGGGTGACCAAGAGACCCAGTACTTC. This rearrangement joins TRBV20-1 to TRBJ2-5, with D uncertain. CDR3 size: 15 residues. CDR1 is DFQATT, CDR2 SNEGSKA, per germline (reference sequence). Trimming cost V 0 bases and J 0 bases, with 11 bases left between them.

The chain carries TRBV9 and TRBJ2-1; D is perhaps TRBD1 (6 bases). The CDR3 has 16 residues. V was shortened by 6 bases and J by 5 bases, with 21 bases between the two germline ends. Germline V lookup: CDR1 SGDLS, CDR2 YYNGEE. The CDR3 coding sequence is TGTGCCAGCACCGAACTAAATACAGGGATCCACAATGAGCAGTTCTTC. It encodes CASTELNTGIHNEQFF.

This clonotype was seen more than once but under ten times. The chain is built from TRBV7-9 and TRBJ2-7; TRBD2 agrees at 10 bases. The V gene end was trimmed by 5 bases and the J gene end by 4 bases; junction bases not matched to a gene: 11. Germline V CDR1 and CDR2: SEHNR, FQNEAQ (reference sequence). The CDR3 has 16 residues. The CDR3 region has the DNA TGTGCCAGCAGCCCCCCCCTAGCGGGAGTACGATACGAGCAGTACTTC. Its translation: CASSPPLAGVRYEQYF.

In this sample, this clonotype turned up a few times. The V and J genes are TRBV19 and TRBJ2-7; 11 bases agree with TRBD2. Looked up from germline, CDR1 is LNHDA and CDR2 is SQIVND (reference sequence). This CDR3 is built from 13 residues. Unmatched junction bases numbered 5, after V lost 11 bases and J lost 2 bases. CDR3 sequence: CAGNSGRAYEQYF. The CDR3 DNA is TGTGCCGGTAATAGCGGGAGGGCCTACGAGCAGTACTTC.

This clonotype was seen a handful of times. This chain uses TRBV20-1 with TRBJ1-1; no firm D call. The CDR3 extends over 13 amino acids. Germline CDR1 DFQATT, CDR2 SNEGSKA (reference sequence). The V and J ends lost 6 bases and 0 bases respectively, with 11 bases between them. This CDR3 reads CSAWPAMNTEAFF. The DNA for the CDR3 is TGCAGTGCATGGCCTGCGATGAACACTGAAGCTTTCTTT.

The chain carries TRBV7-9 and TRBJ2-1; D is ambiguous. The length of the CDR3 is 13 residues. In germline, CDR1 is SEHNR, CDR2 FQNEAQ (reference sequence). Trimming took off 1 base at V and 9 bases at J, with 10 bases between the two ends. CDR3 loop: CASSLGNRGEQFF. In DNA form, the CDR3 reads TGTGCCAGCAGCTTAGGAAACCGCGGTGAGCAGTTCTTC.

In this sample, this clonotype turned up many times. The J gene is TRBJ2-7, the V gene TRBV11-2; possible D gene TRBD1, 6 bases. V lost 4 bases to trimming and J lost 3 bases, with 7 bases between them. The CDR3 is 12 amino acids. CDR1 is SGHAT and CDR2 is FQNNGV in the germline V gene. The CDR3 nucleotides are TGTGCCAGCAGCTCGGACAGCTACGAGCAGTACGTC. This encodes CASSSDSYEQYV.

The rearrangement uses TRBV7-9 and TRBJ1-2, with TRBD1 matching over 9 bases. The germline V gene has CDR1 SEHNR and CDR2 FQNEAQ (reference sequence). This CDR3 is 14 amino acids long. J was trimmed by 4 bases and V by 5 bases; bases with no gene match: 5. The CDR3 nucleotides are TGTGCCAGCAGCGCGGGACAGGGCGGCTATGGCTACACCTTC. Translating gives CASSAGQGGYGYTF.

In this sample, this clonotype turned up a few times. The chain recombines TRBV2 with TRBJ2-3; D gene uncertain. Germline V CDR1 and CDR2: SNHLY, FYNNEI. V shed 1 base and J shed 7 bases, with 9 bases lying between them. The length of the CDR3 is 13 residues. The DNA for the CDR3 is TGTGCCAGCAGTGAAGTTCGGCACCATACGCAGTATTTT. Residues: CASSEVRHHTQYF. Combining the CDR3 with reference TRBV2 and TRBJ2-3 gives the whole variable domain EPEVTQTPSHQVTQMGQEVILRCVPISNHLYFYWYRQILGQKVEFLVSFYNNEISEKSEIFDDQFSVERPDGSNFTLKIRSTKLEDSAMYFCASSEVRHHTQYFGPGTRLTVL.

The CDR3 bases are TGCAGTGCTAGGGGACAGGGGGAAACCAACGAGCAGTACGTC. Encoded protein: CSARGQGETNEQYV. V gene TRBV20-1 combines with J gene TRBJ2-7, with TRBD1 matching 11 bases. Germline V CDR1 and CDR2: DFQATT, SNEGSKA (reference sequence). The length of the CDR3 is 14 residues. Trimming at V came to 3 bases and at J to 5 bases, leaving 6 bases not matched to a gene.